These T cell receptor beta chains were read from a single sample in a study of shared clonotypes between healthy human individuals. Some clones are missing from TCRdb's copy, which holds only in-frame ones; the method was immunoSEQ multiplex PCR. The sample lists nearly 2 million clones, about 95% seen once, with 0.95% to 1.5% in the top ten. Input material: naive CD8+ T cells sorted from blood. The receptor set was obtained from a man aged 18 to 29 in good health. Each CDR3 is given with its conserved first and last residue. Fields, in order: CDR3 DNA, CDR3 protein, clone size, D gene, J gene, V gene. The D gene is left open where the match is weak. Clone size, where shown, is once, few, many, or a class for clones that have expanded.

DNA: TGTGCCAGCAGTTACGGGACCCCCTCCTACGAGCAGTACTTC
CDR3: CASSYGTPSYEQYF
size: -
D: -
J: TRBJ2-7
V: TRBV6-5

DNA: TGTGCCAGCAGCGTATCTACCGGGGAGCTGTTTTTT
CDR3: CASSVSTGELFF
size: -
D: -
J: TRBJ2-2
V: TRBV9

DNA: TGTGCCAGCAGTTACGGGCTAGCGGGAAGCCCAGATACGCAGTATTTT
CDR3: CASSYGLAGSPDTQYF
size: -
D: TRBD2
J: TRBJ2-3
V: TRBV6-5

DNA: TGTGCCAGCAGCCATCGGGGCCTAGGAGGGTGCGAGCAGTACTTC
CDR3: CASSHRGLGGCEQYF
size: -
D: -
J: TRBJ2-7
V: TRBV7-4

DNA: TGCGCCAGCAGCCAAGATAGCAGTCGGACTGAAGCTTTCTTT
CDR3: CASSQDSSRTEAFF
size: -
D: -
J: TRBJ1-1
V: TRBV4-3

DNA: TGCGCCAGCAGCCATGCGGATGTTTCCTACGAGCAGTACTTC
CDR3: CASSHADVSYEQYF
size: -
D: -
J: TRBJ2-7
V: TRBV4-1

DNA: TGCGCCAGCAGCCAAGTTGCATCTTCCTACGAGCAGTACTTC
CDR3: CASSQVASSYEQYF
size: -
D: -
J: TRBJ2-7
V: TRBV4-1

DNA: TGTGCCAGCAGCCCCGAGACAGGGTTCTATGGCTACACCTTC
CDR3: CASSPETGFYGYTF
size: once
D: TRBD1
J: TRBJ1-2
V: TRBV14

DNA: TGTGCCAGCAGCGCCTTCGAGGGGACAGGGCTACCCTACGATGAGCAGTTCTTC
CDR3: CASSAFEGTGLPYDEQFF
size: -
D: TRBD1
J: TRBJ2-1
V: TRBV5-8

DNA: TGTGCCAGCAGCTTAGTTGAGGTCCGAGAGACCCAGTACTTC
CDR3: CASSLVEVRETQYF
size: -
D: -
J: TRBJ2-5
V: TRBV13

DNA: TGTGCCAGCAGTTCTCCGGGACAGGTCCCTTACGAGCAGTACTTC
CDR3: CASSSPGQVPYEQYF
size: -
D: TRBD1
J: TRBJ2-7
V: TRBV5-6

DNA: TGTGCCAGCAGCTCCCGACAGGGATCCTACAATGAGCAGTTCTTC
CDR3: CASSSRQGSYNEQFF
size: -
D: TRBD1
J: TRBJ2-1
V: TRBV7-3

DNA: TGTGCCAGCAGTTTCGGGCCAGCCGGAGGGACCCAGTACTTC
CDR3: CASSFGPAGGTQYF
size: -
D: -
J: TRBJ2-5
V: TRBV27

DNA: TGTGCCAGCAGTTTCTACAGGGAGGGAAACACCATATATTTT
CDR3: CASSFYREGNTIYF
size: -
D: -
J: TRBJ1-3
V: TRBV28

DNA: TGTGCCAGCAGCTTGCCGGGACAGTTAAGCACAGATACGCAGTATTTT
CDR3: CASSLPGQLSTDTQYF
size: -
D: TRBD1
J: TRBJ2-3
V: TRBV5-4

DNA: TGTGCCAGCAGCTTAGGCTTCCAGTTGTTAGGAGAGACCCAGTACTTC
CDR3: CASSLGFQLLGETQYF
size: -
D: -
J: TRBJ2-5
V: TRBV13

DNA: TGTGCCAGCAGTGAAGCGGCGGGGGACGGAAGCACAGATACGCAGTATTTT
CDR3: CASSEAAGDGSTDTQYF
size: -
D: TRBD2
J: TRBJ2-3
V: TRBV2